The 21 T cell receptor beta chains given below trace back to one sample, sequenced in a study of regulatory T cells in long-lasting Graves disease. The authors built TCR beta libraries using iRepertoire HTBI primers and Arm-PCR of CDR3 regions. TCRdb re-analysed the multiplex PCR reads in MiXCR, keeping a single row per CDR3 protein. The sample holds some 340,000 distinct CDR3 sequences, about 10% seen once. The time point: newly diagnosed GD, antithyroid drugs for less than 3 months. The TCR library was made from RNA that had been extracted from PBMCs in TRIzol. These records were also assigned to another study, of T cells in Graves' hyperthyroidism and ophthalmopathy.

The material sequenced was peripheral blood mononuclear cells (PBMCs), taken at new diagnosis, from a patient treated with antithyroid drugs. The receptors stem from a woman aged 18-29 years with Graves disease.

This clonotype was seen a few times. The rearrangement links TRBV28 to TRBJ1-5; no firm D call. Trimming stripped 6 bases from V and 1 base from J, with 7 bases between. The CDR3 is made up of 13 amino acids. Germline V lookup: CDR1 MDHEN, CDR2 SYDVKM. CDR3 coding DNA: TGTGCCAGCAGCTCATGGAGCAATCAGCCCCAGCATTTT. Amino acids: CASSSWSNQPQHF.

Concerning this clonotype itself: A far larger clone is a single base away, which makes a read error likely. Without the conserved terminal phenylalanine or tryptophan, this CDR3 likely stems from a read error. The V call is TRBV2, the J call TRBJ1-1, with a tentative D call TRBD1 (5 bases). The germline gives CDR1 SNHLY, CDR2 FYNNEI. The CDR3 loop spans 14 amino acids. The CDR3 spells CASREGTVNTEAFS. The DNA of the CDR3 is TGTGCCAGCAGAGAAGGGACGGTGAACACTGAAGCTTTCTCT.

This clonotype turned up a few times. V gene TRBV20-1 combines with J gene TRBJ2-1, with 9 bases that match TRBD2. The germline V gene encodes CDR1 DFQATT and CDR2 SNEGSKA (reference sequence). The CDR3 has 15 amino acids. The trim removed 6 bases at V and 2 bases at J, leaving 8 bases unmatched. CDR3 sequence: CSAKPAGGPYNEQFF. CDR3 coding DNA: TGCAGTGCAAAACCAGCGGGGGGCCCCTACAATGAGCAGTTCTTC.

This clonotype was seen ten or more times. This chain joins TRBV7-8 and TRBJ2-3, with a tentative D call TRBD2 (6 bases). This CDR3 region has 15 residues. V lost 1 base and J 2 bases, leaving 10 bases between the germline ends. Germline CDR1 reads SGHVS; CDR2 reads FQNEAQ. The CDR3 nucleotides are TGTGCCAGCAGCTTAGGTCCGGGGGTCACAGATACGCAGTATTTT. Protein sequence: CASSLGPGVTDTQYF.

This clonotype was recorded many times. The rearrangement uses TRBV15 and TRBJ2-5; D possibly corresponds to TRBD2 (5 bases). Per germline, CDR1 LNHNV and CDR2 YYDKDF (reference sequence). Trimming stripped 3 bases from V and 3 bases from J, with 11 bases between. CDR3 length equals 14 residues. CDR3 in DNA: TGTGCCACCAGCAGGGTAACTAGGGAAGAGACCCAGTACTTC. The encoded protein is CATSRVTREETQYF.

Remarks on this clonotype: A much larger clone is a single base away; this may be a read error. This chain joins TRBV28 and TRBJ1-2; D is uncertain. V gave up 11 bases and J gave up 8 bases, with 24 bases separating them. Looked up from germline, CDR1 is MDHEN and CDR2 is SYDVKM. The CDR3 has 14 residues. CDR3 amino acids: CAGQLHSGLGGYTF. DNA for the CDR3: TGTGCCGGCCAGTTACACTCTGGCCTCGGGGGCTACACCTTC.

Many counts were recorded for this clonotype. The chain joins TRBV27 to TRBJ2-3; D is perhaps TRBD1 (6 bases). The CDR3 runs to 17 residues. Germline assignment: CDR1 MNHEY and CDR2 SMNVEV (reference sequence). Between the trimmed V and J ends, which lost 4 bases and 0 bases, there was a span of 17 bases. CDR3 region: CASSSRPGTLSTDTQYF. As DNA, the CDR3 is TGTGCCAGCAGTTCACGTCCCGGGACACTTAGCACAGATACGCAGTATTTT.

This clonotype was picked up many times. Since no conserved phenylalanine or tryptophan closes the CDR3, a read error is the likely cause. The V gene is TRBV6-9, the J gene TRBJ1-3; D remains unclear. The CDR3 loop spans 14 amino acids. Per germline, CDR1 MNHGY and CDR2 SVAAGI. Trimming stripped 3 bases from V and 4 bases from J, with 10 bases between. The CDR3: CASSYNIPGNTIYL. CDR3 nucleotides: TGTGCCAGCAGTTACAACATTCCAGGAAACACCATATATCTT.

The rearrangement uses TRBV3-1 and TRBJ2-5; TRBD2 matches 15 bases. The CDR3 length is 17 residues. CDR1 is LGHDT, CDR2 YNNKEL, per germline (reference sequence). The V and J ends lost 5 bases and 5 bases, in that order; junction bases with no gene match: 9. CDR3 loop: CASSLWTSGGAGETQYF. As DNA, the CDR3 is TGTGCCAGCAGCTTATGGACTAGCGGGGGGGCCGGGGAGACCCAGTACTTC.

This clonotype showed up just a few times. This chain links TRBV4-3 with TRBJ1-2; D is uncertain. Trimming left V 0 bases short and J 5 bases short, with 7 bases between. From germline, CDR1 is LGHNA and CDR2 YSLEER. The CDR3 sequence is 13 residues long. CDR3 residues: CASSQEPGYGYTF. The DNA of the CDR3 is TGCGCCAGCAGCCAAGAACCGGGGTATGGCTACACCTTC.

The chain is built from TRBV28 and TRBJ2-5; D might be TRBD2 (5 bases). Germline V gives CDR1 MDHEN, CDR2 SYDVKM. The CDR3 sequence is 14 residues long. V was cut by 8 bases and J by 4 bases, with 17 bases left in between. The CDR3 bases are TGTGCCAGCGGGAGCCCTCAGGTGCGAGAGACCCAGTACTTC. It encodes CASGSPQVRETQYF.

This clonotype was observed at least ten times. The V and J genes are TRBV2 and TRBJ1-2; no clear D. V lost 4 bases and J 4 bases, leaving 10 bases between the germline ends. Germline loops: CDR1 SNHLY, CDR2 FYNNEI. The CDR3 is made up of 13 amino acids. The CDR3 DNA follows: TGTGCCAGCAGTGCCGTGGGCACCTATGGCTACACCTTC. Its protein is CASSAVGTYGYTF.

This clonotype has just a few counts. A much larger clone differs by one base, so this may be a read error. V gene TRBV5-1 combines with J gene TRBJ1-1; D remains ambiguous. The germline CDR1 and CDR2 sequences are SGHRS and YFSETQ. This CDR3 region has 13 residues. V lost 3 bases to trimming and J lost 4 bases, with 10 bases between them. The CDR3 sequence is CASSSDGSTEAFF. CDR3 coding DNA: TGCGCCAGCAGCTCCGACGGATCCACTGAAGCTTTCTTT.

V and J are TRBV2 and TRBJ1-1; possibly TRBD1 for D (5 bases). Per the germline V gene, CDR1 is SNHLY and CDR2 is FYNNEI. The CDR3 is 14 residues long. V was clipped by 5 bases and J by 5 bases, with 15 bases between them. The CDR3 region has the DNA TGTGCCAGCAGTTGGGGGGGAGTGAGGACTGAAGCTTTCTTT. As protein: CASSWGGVRTEAFF. Looking up the rest from reference TRBV2 and TRBJ1-1 gives the full variable domain: EPEVTQTPSHQVTQMGQEVILRCVPISNHLYFYWYRQILGQKVEFLVSFYNNEISEKSEIFDDQFSVERPDGSNFTLKIRSTKLEDSAMYFCASSWGGVRTEAFFGQGTRLTVV.

The genes are TRBV12-3 or TRBV12-4 and TRBJ1-2; no definite D call. This CDR3 is built from 11 residues. Trimming left V 4 bases short and J 4 bases short, with 4 bases between. The DNA for the CDR3 is TGTGCCAGCAGTTGGGCCTATGGCTACACCTTC. Translating gives CASSWAYGYTF.

This clonotype was counted at least ten times. The rearrangement joins TRBV7-6 to TRBJ2-3; 10 bases map to TRBD2. The CDR3 is 16 amino acids. Germline V gives CDR1 SGHVS, CDR2 FNYEAQ. V shed 4 bases, J shed 4 bases, and the junction held 8 bases outside the gene matches. CDR3 coding DNA: TGTGCCAGCAGCTCCATAGCGGGGGGAGGAGCAGATACGCAGTATTTT. Translation: CASSSIAGGGADTQYF.

The table lists this clonotype with many counts. V and J are TRBV11-2 and TRBJ1-2; the D is unclear. CDR1 SGHAT and CDR2 FQNNGV come from the germline V gene. The CDR3 totals 12 residues. V was clipped by 7 bases and J by 1 base, with 7 bases between them. CDR3 coding DNA: TGTGCCAGCACCCACTTTAACTATGGCTACACCTTC. Protein sequence: CASTHFNYGYTF.

This clonotype was counted between two and nine times. This may come from a read error, since a much larger clone is one base off. The J gene is TRBJ2-1, the V gene TRBV20-1; 7 positions agree with TRBD2. The CDR3 sequence is 15 residues long. Germline values: CDR1 DFQATT, CDR2 SNEGSKA (reference sequence). Trimming took 5 bases from V and 2 from J; bases not matched to a gene: 9. Here the CDR3 DNA reads TGCAGTGCTTTTAACCGGGACTACGCCTACAATGAGCAGTTCTTC. Its protein product is CSAFNRDYAYNEQFF.

The CDR3 sequence: CASSLVARGGAQETQYF. CDR3 bases: TGTGCCAGCTCCCTCGTCGCCCGCGGGGGGGCCCAAGAGACCCAGTACTTC. This sequence joins TRBV18 and TRBJ2-5; 9 positions agree with TRBD2. V was clipped by 6 bases and J by 1 base; unmatched bases: 12. Germline V lookup: CDR1 KGHSH, CDR2 LQKENI. This CDR3 has 17 amino acids.

This clonotype was detected ten times or more. This chain connects TRBV7-2 to TRBJ2-2; 7 bases agree with TRBD1. Germline CDR1 is SGHTA and CDR2 is FQGNSA. V lost 5 bases and J lost 2; bases outside the gene matches: 5. This CDR3 comprises 15 residues. CDR3 nucleotide sequence: TGTGCCAGCAGCCGGACAGGCGACAACACCGGGGAGCTGTTTTTT. Amino acid sequence: CASSRTGDNTGELFF. Combining the CDR3 with reference TRBV7-2 and TRBJ2-2 gives the whole variable domain GAGVSQSPSNKVTEKGKDVELRCDPISGHTALYWYRQSLGQGLEFLIYFQGNSAPDKSGLPSDRFSAERTGGSVSTLTIQRTQQEDSAVYLCASSRTGDNTGELFFGEGSRLTVL.

This clonotype was seen at least ten times. The chain has TRBV15 and TRBJ1-1, with 7 bases lining up with TRBD1. Losses at the gene ends were 0 bases for V and 0 bases for J; bases not matched to a gene: 7. Germline values: CDR1 LNHNV, CDR2 YYDKDF (reference sequence). The length of the CDR3 is 17 residues. The CDR3 loop is CATSRDTPTGLNTEAFF. The DNA of the CDR3 is TGTGCCACCAGCAGAGATACCCCGACAGGGCTGAACACTGAAGCTTTCTTT.